A single sample gave rise to the 26 T cell receptor beta chains below, sequenced in a study of CD8+ T cells in alopecia areata. Described treatment: oral pan-JAK inhibitor, 5-10 mg twice daily. Reverse transcribed after extraction, RNA yielded cDNA as the sequencing template. Measured with immunoSEQ multiplex PCR; TCRdb has only the in-frame clones, and not every one. The sample consists of 90,000 to 150,000 clones, 53% of them appearing once. Specimen: CD4+ T cells sorted from blood, collected at week 4, from a patient treated with tofacitinib. The receptors originated from a human donor with alopecia areata.

The chain recombines TRBV21-1 with TRBJ2-7; the D call TRBD2 from the table was never checked on the DNA. TRBV21-1 is a recognized pseudogene. CDR3 length: 13 residues. Here the CDR3 DNA reads TGTGCCAGCAGCAACCCCACTGATTACGAGCAGTACTTC. Amino acids: CASSNPTDYEQYF.

The J gene is TRBJ2-2, the V gene TRBV7-3; D remains unclear. Germline assignment: CDR1 SGHTA and CDR2 FQGTGA. This CDR3 is 15 amino acids long. The germline V and J ends were trimmed by 2 bases and 0 bases, with 7 bases remaining between them. For the CDR3, the DNA is TGTGCCAGCAGCTTAGGCACCTCGAACACCGGGGAGCTGTTTTTT. Amino acid sequence: CASSLGTSNTGELFF.

The chain uses TRBV30 and TRBJ1-5; perhaps TRBD1 as D (6 bases). Trimming cost V 3 bases and J 2 bases, with 17 bases left between them. Per germline, CDR1 GTSNPN and CDR2 SVGIG (reference sequence). The CDR3 spans 16 residues. CDR3 protein: CAWSKTGAGGNQPQHF. DNA for the CDR3: TGTGCCTGGAGCAAAACGGGCGCAGGGGGCAATCAGCCCCAGCATTTT.

The genes are TRBV29-1 and TRBJ1-2; D is ambiguous. Germline loops: CDR1 SQVTM, CDR2 ANQGSEA. There are 14 residues in the CDR3. Trimming left V 4 bases short and J 0 bases short, with 12 bases between. The CDR3 region has the DNA TGCAGCGTTGTCCCGCGTTTATCTAACTATGGCTACACCTTC. Translated: CSVVPRLSNYGYTF.

For the CDR3, the DNA is TGTGCCTGGGGACACTATGGCTACACCTTC. Residues: CAWGHYGYTF. This chain joins TRBV30 and TRBJ1-2; D not resolved. The CDR3 is made up of 10 amino acids. Germline V gene sequence: CDR1 GTSNPN, CDR2 SVGIG (reference sequence). The V and J ends lost 5 bases and 3 bases respectively, with 4 bases between them. Together with reference TRBV30 and TRBJ1-2, the CDR3 gives the full variable domain: SQTIHQWPATLVQPVGSPLSLECTVEGTSNPNLYWYRQAAGRGLQLLFYSVGIGQISSEVPQNLSASRPQDRQFILSSKKLLLSDSGFYLCAWGHYGYTFGSGTRLTVV.

This clone was counted a single time. V gene TRBV5-1 combines with J gene TRBJ1-1, with a tentative D call TRBD1 (5 bases). Germline V gives CDR1 SGHRS, CDR2 YFSETQ. The CDR3 runs to 13 residues. V lost 1 base and J lost 11, with 15 bases in between. As DNA, the CDR3 is TGCGCCAGCAGCTTGCAGGGCAGGCGTGGGGCTTTCTTT. Translating it yields CASSLQGRRGAFF.

The rearrangement uses TRBV5-4 and TRBJ2-7; 11 bases fit TRBD2. The CDR3 runs 14 residues. V shed 9 bases, J shed 2 bases, and the junction held 7 bases outside the gene matches. The V gene's germline CDR1 is SGHNT and CDR2 YYREEE (reference sequence). The CDR3 protein is CATRVAGGPYEQYF. DNA of the CDR3: TGTGCCACACGCGTAGCGGGAGGGCCCTACGAGCAGTACTTC.

The rearrangement links TRBV29-1 to TRBJ2-6; the D is unclear. Germline lookup yields CDR1 SQVTM and CDR2 ANQGSEA. V was cut by 8 bases and J by 1 base, with 9 bases left in between. The CDR3 runs to 13 residues. The CDR3 coding sequence is TGCAGCCCTTGGGGTTCTGGGGCCAACGTCCTGACTTTC. Translation gives CSPWGSGANVLTF.

The rearrangement links TRBV4-2 to TRBJ2-3, with 7 positions matching TRBD2. V was clipped by 4 bases and J by 7 bases; unmatched bases: 11. The CDR3 is 15 residues long. From germline, CDR1 is LGHNA and CDR2 YNFKEQ. CDR3 DNA: TGTGCCAGCAGCCCAAGCTATACTAGCGCGTATACGCAGTATTTT. Protein sequence: CASSPSYTSAYTQYF.

The rearrangement links TRBV7-9 to TRBJ1-2, with D tentatively TRBD1 (6 bases). Trimming removed 4 bases at V and 2 bases at J, with 8 bases between. This CDR3 spans 13 amino acids. CDR1 and CDR2 (germline): SEHNR, FQNEAQ (reference sequence). The CDR3 spells CASSSQGNYGYTF. CDR3 DNA sequence: TGTGCCAGCAGCTCCCAGGGGAACTATGGCTACACCTTC.

V gene TRBV4-1 combines with J gene TRBJ2-7; the match to TRBD2 covers 13 bases. The ends lost 4 bases at V and 1 base at J; junction bases unmatched: 4. The CDR3 loop spans 16 amino acids. Germline assignment: CDR1 MGHRA and CDR2 YSYEKL. CDR3 sequence reads: CASSPGLAGPSYEQYF. The CDR3 DNA is TGCGCCAGCAGCCCGGGACTAGCGGGGCCTTCCTACGAGCAGTACTTC.

The CDR3, as DNA: TGCAGCGCAACTACCCACAGGGTAGGAAACTATGGCTACACCTTC. Translating it yields CSATTHRVGNYGYTF. The chain couples TRBV29-1 to TRBJ1-2; D may be TRBD1 (6 bases). Per germline, CDR1 SQVTM and CDR2 ANQGSEA. The CDR3 extends over 15 amino acids. V was clipped by 7 bases and J by 2 bases, with 20 bases between them.

This clone appeared a few times. The chain has TRBV19 and TRBJ1-2; D perhaps matches TRBD1 (6 bases). The germline CDR1 and CDR2 sequences are LNHDA and SQIVND (reference sequence). The V end was cut by 11 bases, the J end by 8 bases, with 21 bases between. The CDR3 extends over 13 amino acids. The CDR3 DNA reads TGTGCCTCTCGGGACACCCGATCAGAGGGCTACACCTTC. As protein: CASRDTRSEGYTF.

The chain uses TRBV30 and TRBJ2-5; D not resolved. The CDR3 runs to 12 residues. The germline V gene encodes CDR1 GTSNPN and CDR2 SVGIG (reference sequence). V was pared by 2 bases and J by 4 bases, with 8 bases between. The CDR3: CAWSTVGETQYF. In nucleotides, the CDR3 is TGTGCCTGGAGTACCGTCGGAGAGACCCAGTACTTC.

Worth noting for this clone: The sample contains more than one DNA sequence encoding this CDR3. The V call is TRBV30, the J call TRBJ1-3; D is unclear. Germline V gene lookup returns CDR1 GTSNPN and CDR2 SVGIG (reference sequence). The CDR3 is 12 amino acids. V lost 0 bases to trimming and J lost 4 bases, with 4 bases between them. CDR3 protein: CAWSVDGNTIYF. In DNA, the CDR3 is TGTGCCTGGAGTGTAGACGGAAACACCATATATTTT. The whole variable domain, filled in from reference TRBV30 and TRBJ1-3, reads SQTIHQWPATLVQPVGSPLSLECTVEGTSNPNLYWYRQAAGRGLQLLFYSVGIGQISSEVPQNLSASRPQDRQFILSSKKLLLSDSGFYLCAWSVDGNTIYFGEGSWLTVV.

This chain connects TRBV30 to TRBJ1-5, with D uncertain. The V gene's germline CDR1 is GTSNPN and CDR2 SVGIG (reference sequence). CDR3 length equals 13 residues. V was shortened by 2 bases and J by 0 bases, with 5 bases between the two germline ends. The CDR3 coding sequence is TGTGCCTGGAGTAAAAGTAGCAATCAGCCCCAGCATTTT. This encodes CAWSKSSNQPQHF. Supplemented by reference TRBV30 and TRBJ1-5, the full variable domain reads SQTIHQWPATLVQPVGSPLSLECTVEGTSNPNLYWYRQAAGRGLQLLFYSVGIGQISSEVPQNLSASRPQDRQFILSSKKLLLSDSGFYLCAWSKSSNQPQHFGDGTRLSIL.

J is TRBJ2-3 and V is TRBV19; D is uncertain. CDR1 is LNHDA, CDR2 SQIVND, per germline (reference sequence). The CDR3 totals 12 residues. Trimming shortened V by 1 base and J by 10 bases, and 9 bases separated the two germline ends. CDR3 amino acids: CASSIVGMPQYF. The CDR3 nucleotides read TGTGCCAGTAGTATAGTGGGGATGCCGCAGTATTTT.

This clone has a handful of counts. The chain links TRBV2 to TRBJ2-1, with TRBD2 identical over 8 bases. The CDR3 length is 13 residues. Per the germline V gene, CDR1 is SNHLY and CDR2 is FYNNEI. With V trimmed by 7 bases and J by 5 bases, 4 bases remained unmatched. CDR3 sequence reads: CASTDSGNNEQFF. DNA of the CDR3: TGTGCCAGCACTGATAGCGGGAACAATGAGCAGTTCTTC.

The V gene is TRBV18, the J gene TRBJ2-4, with TRBD2 identical over 11 bases. Germline V gene lookup returns CDR1 KGHSH and CDR2 LQKENI. There are 19 residues in the CDR3. The V gene end was trimmed by 0 bases and the J gene end by 0 bases; junction bases not matched to a gene: 7. The CDR3 reads CASSPPTSGGSLAKNIQYF. The CDR3 DNA sequence: TGTGCCAGCTCACCACCAACTAGCGGGGGTTCACTAGCCAAAAACATTCAGTACTTC.

The gene calls are TRBV2 and TRBJ1-5; TRBD1 agrees at 9 bases. CDR3 size: 15 residues. Trimming at V came to 5 bases and at J to 7 bases, leaving 9 bases not matched to a gene. The V gene's germline CDR1 is SNHLY and CDR2 FYNNEI. CDR3 in amino acids: CASSPHRDRVQPQHF. The CDR3 nucleotides are TGTGCCAGCAGTCCCCACCGGGACAGGGTCCAGCCCCAGCATTTT.

The V and J genes are TRBV29-1 and TRBJ1-4; D ambiguous. Trimming pared 0 bases from V and 8 bases from J, leaving 16 bases between. The CDR3 covers 15 residues. Per the germline V gene, CDR1 is SQVTM and CDR2 is ANQGSEA. CDR3 coding DNA: TGCAGCGTTGAAGATTTTGGGATCAGCGGAGAAAAACTGTTTTTT. This codes for CSVEDFGISGEKLFF. Supplemented by reference TRBV29-1 and TRBJ1-4, the full variable domain reads SAVISQKPSRDICQRGTSLTIQCQVDSQVTMMFWYRQQPGQSLTLIATANQGSEATYESGFVIDKFPISRPNLTFSTLTVSNMSPEDSSIYLCSVEDFGISGEKLFFGSGTQLSVL.

The chain combines TRBV6-5 with TRBJ2-7; either TRBD1 or TRBD2 may fit D (6 bases each). This CDR3 region has 13 residues. The V end was cut by 4 bases, the J end by 4 bases, with 11 bases between. CDR1 is MNHEY and CDR2 is SVGAGI in the germline V gene. The DNA of the CDR3 is TGTGCCAGCAGTTCCCGGGGGCCTTACGAGCAGTACTTC. The encoded protein is CASSSRGPYEQYF.

The gene calls are TRBV30 and TRBJ1-4; no reliable D call. CDR1 and CDR2 from the germline V gene are GTSNPN and SVGIG (reference sequence). V lost 4 bases and J lost 7, with 7 bases in between. The CDR3 extends over 11 amino acids. The CDR3 DNA reads TGTGCCTGGAAAGGGAGTGAAAAACTGTTTTTT. Translating gives CAWKGSEKLFF.

As for this clone: Different DNA sequences within this sample yield the same CDR3. This chain uses TRBV30 with TRBJ2-7; D call uncertain. V dropped 0 bases and J dropped 3 bases, with 6 bases sitting between them. The CDR3 consists of 12 residues. The germline V gene encodes CDR1 GTSNPN and CDR2 SVGIG (reference sequence). CDR3 protein: CAWSVGLYEQYF. CDR3 nucleotides: TGTGCCTGGAGTGTTGGGCTCTACGAGCAGTACTTC.

This clone has just a few counts. The CDR3 spells CASSQDLRGYTEAFF. The CDR3, as DNA: TGTGCCAGCAGCCAAGATCTGCGGGGTTACACTGAAGCTTTCTTT. The V and J genes are TRBV4-2 and TRBJ1-1; D is ambiguous. V lost 0 bases, J lost 3 bases, and 11 bases lay in between. In germline, CDR1 is LGHNA, CDR2 YNFKEQ. The CDR3 extends over 15 amino acids.

The chain employs TRBV4-1 and TRBJ2-5; TRBD1 might be the D (5 bases). The CDR3 sequence is 13 residues long. The germline V gene encodes CDR1 MGHRA and CDR2 YSYEKL. V was clipped by 1 base and J by 7 bases, with 10 bases between them. Here the CDR3 DNA reads TGCGCCAGCAGCCAAGTACTGGACACGACCCAGTACTTC. Its translation: CASSQVLDTTQYF.